A selection of T cell receptor beta chains follows, all from one sample in a study of control samples from healthy donors and cancer patients. Measured with immunoSEQ multiplex PCR; TCRdb has only the in-frame clones, and not every one. Here the sample spans 45,000 or so clones, less than 95% being singletons. The material sequenced was PBMCs. These receptors were collected from a woman between 35 and 50 years old with head and neck cancer. The CDR3 runs from the conserved cysteine through the conserved F or W. A D gene is named only where the DNA matches it firmly. Clone size is shown for a subset of rows, as once, few, many or a class of expanded clone.

V gene	clone size	J gene	D gene	CDR3 protein	CDR3 DNA
TRBV28	NA	TRBJ1-3	NA	CASNIGGMDGNTIYF	TGTGCCAGCAATATAGGGGGAATGGATGGAAACACCATATATTTT
TRBV5-1	NA	TRBJ1-2	TRBD1	CASRRTGINGYTF	TGCGCCAGCCGTAGGACAGGGATAAATGGCTACACCTTC
TRBV7-9	NA	TRBJ2-5	NA	CASSPLTDRTETQYF	TGTGCCAGCAGCCCCCTCACCGACAGGACGGAGACCCAGTACTTC
TRBV2	NA	TRBJ1-2	NA	CASSHGQNYGYTF	TGTGCCAGCAGTCACGGACAGAACTATGGCTACACCTTC
TRBV9	few	TRBJ2-1	TRBD1	CASSVEGTGGDEQFF	TGTGCCAGCAGCGTAGAAGGGACAGGCGGCGATGAGCAGTTCTTC
TRBV6-5	once	TRBJ1-5	NA	CASRDSSFQPQHF	TGTGCCAGCAGGGACAGTAGCTTTCAGCCCCAGCATTTT
TRBV11-1	NA	TRBJ2-5	NA	CASSLNPLPQETQYF	TGTGCCAGCAGCTTGAACCCGCTCCCCCAAGAGACCCAGTACTTC
TRBV12-3/TRBV12-4	NA	TRBJ2-5	NA	CASSSQSGETQYF	TGTGCCAGCAGTTCCCAGTCTGGAGAGACCCAGTACTTC
TRBV7-9	NA	TRBJ2-1	NA	CASSDPRDSGPNEQFF	TGTGCCAGCAGCGATCCCCGGGACTCGGGGCCCAATGAGCAGTTCTTC
TRBV6-1	once	TRBJ1-5	NA	CASSDERGYAGQPQHF	TGTGCCAGCAGTGATGAGAGGGGTTATGCGGGACAGCCCCAGCATTTT
TRBV7-9	NA	TRBJ1-6	TRBD1	CASSLGTGRPPLHF	TGTGCCAGCAGCTTAGGGACAGGCCGGCCACCCCTCCACTTT
TRBV24-1	NA	TRBJ1-1	NA	CATSDPRTDPLGEAFF	TGTGCCACCAGTGATCCGAGGACAGATCCTTTGGGGGAAGCTTTCTTT
TRBV2	NA	TRBJ2-5	TRBD1	CASIPPTGGRETQYF	TGTGCCAGCATTCCCCCGACAGGGGGCAGGGAGACCCAGTACTTC
TRBV30	NA	TRBJ2-1	TRBD2	CAGMGLAGTYNEQFF	TGTGCCGGAATGGGACTAGCGGGCACCTACAATGAGCAGTTCTTC
TRBV5-1	NA	TRBJ1-3	NA	CASSFLDSLLGNTIYF	TGCGCCAGCAGCTTTTTAGACAGCCTCTTAGGAAACACCATATATTTT
TRBV5-1	NA	TRBJ1-1	NA	CASRGGMNEEAFF	TGCGCCAGCAGAGGAGGGATGAACGAGGAAGCTTTCTTT
TRBV24-1	NA	TRBJ2-3	NA	CATSDQDSSTDTQYF	TGTGCCACCAGTGATCAGGACAGTTCCACAGATACGCAGTATTTT